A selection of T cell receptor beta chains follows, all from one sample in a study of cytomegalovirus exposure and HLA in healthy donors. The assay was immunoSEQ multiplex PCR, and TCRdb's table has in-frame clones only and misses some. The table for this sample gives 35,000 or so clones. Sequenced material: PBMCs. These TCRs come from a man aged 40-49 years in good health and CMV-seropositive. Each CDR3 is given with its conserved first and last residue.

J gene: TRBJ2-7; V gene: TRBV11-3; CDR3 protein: CASSTDRQDPYEQYF
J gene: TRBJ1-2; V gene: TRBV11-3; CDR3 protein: CASAQGGQYGYTF
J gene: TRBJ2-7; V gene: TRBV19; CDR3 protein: CASSIGRYEQYF
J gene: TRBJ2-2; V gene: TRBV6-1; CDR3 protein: CASSEVSGANTGELFF
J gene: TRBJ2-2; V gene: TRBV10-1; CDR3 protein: CASSEWVASGREGNTGELFF
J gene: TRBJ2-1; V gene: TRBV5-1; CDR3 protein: CASSLAASGGNEQFF
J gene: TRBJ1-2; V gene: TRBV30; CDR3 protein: CAWSVQGNGIGGYTF
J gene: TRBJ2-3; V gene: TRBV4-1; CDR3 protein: CASSHPTPGTGESDTQYF
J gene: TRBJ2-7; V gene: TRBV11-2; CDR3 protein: CASSLRQGFYEQYF
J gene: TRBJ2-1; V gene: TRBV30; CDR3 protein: CAWAGLYPFF
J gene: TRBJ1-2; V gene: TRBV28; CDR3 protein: CASSLYAGRRNGYTF
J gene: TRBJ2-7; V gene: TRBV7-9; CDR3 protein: CASSLDRGYEQYF
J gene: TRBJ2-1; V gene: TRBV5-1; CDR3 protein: CASSLGTSAEQFF
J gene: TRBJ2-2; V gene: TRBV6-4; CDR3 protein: CASRREAVNTGELFF
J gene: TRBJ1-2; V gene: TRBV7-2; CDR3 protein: CASSQRTGGDGYTF
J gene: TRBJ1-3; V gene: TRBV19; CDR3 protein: CASSTGLSGNTIYF
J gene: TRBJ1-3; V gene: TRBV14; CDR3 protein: CASSPGVPSGNTIYF
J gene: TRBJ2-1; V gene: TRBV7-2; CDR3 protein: CASIPFEAGFNEQFF
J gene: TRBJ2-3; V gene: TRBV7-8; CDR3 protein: CASSLVRTGATDTQYF
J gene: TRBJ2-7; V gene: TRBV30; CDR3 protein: CAWSSGLAPNEQYF
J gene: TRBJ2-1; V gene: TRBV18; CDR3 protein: CASSPASLDNEQFF
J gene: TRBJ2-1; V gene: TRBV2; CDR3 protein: CASSEATGSSYNEQFF
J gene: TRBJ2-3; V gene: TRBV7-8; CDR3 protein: CASSHNTDTQYF
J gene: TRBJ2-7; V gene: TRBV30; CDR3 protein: CAWKLPGLGYPGF
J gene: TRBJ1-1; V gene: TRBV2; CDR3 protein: CASSESQGMPNTEAFF
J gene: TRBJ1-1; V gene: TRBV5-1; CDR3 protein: CASKGGGGEAFF
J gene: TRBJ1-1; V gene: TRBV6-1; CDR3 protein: CASSFQGTEAFF
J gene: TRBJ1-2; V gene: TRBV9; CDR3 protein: CASSGGQGSYGYTF
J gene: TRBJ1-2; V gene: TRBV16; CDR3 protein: CASSPSPGNGYTF